This TCR beta chain was observed in a study of blood T cells in healthy people across ages. The CDR3 totals 10 residues. This clonotype was seen more than once but under ten times. Alongside a J-beta primer mix, a sample-barcoded 5' primer served in a second PCR lasting 7 to 11 cycles. TCRdb independently ran MiXCR on the 5' RACE reads; one entry per CDR3 protein. Here the sample spans about 580,000 distinct CDR3 sequences, roughly 48% being singletons. Material: blood. This chain uses TRBV21-1 with TRBJ2-6. TRBV21-1 has pseudogene status. The sequence derives from a man older than 75 in good health. CDR3 loop: CASIQVVLTF. DNA for the CDR3: TGTGCCAGCATCCAAGTCGTCCTGACTTTC.